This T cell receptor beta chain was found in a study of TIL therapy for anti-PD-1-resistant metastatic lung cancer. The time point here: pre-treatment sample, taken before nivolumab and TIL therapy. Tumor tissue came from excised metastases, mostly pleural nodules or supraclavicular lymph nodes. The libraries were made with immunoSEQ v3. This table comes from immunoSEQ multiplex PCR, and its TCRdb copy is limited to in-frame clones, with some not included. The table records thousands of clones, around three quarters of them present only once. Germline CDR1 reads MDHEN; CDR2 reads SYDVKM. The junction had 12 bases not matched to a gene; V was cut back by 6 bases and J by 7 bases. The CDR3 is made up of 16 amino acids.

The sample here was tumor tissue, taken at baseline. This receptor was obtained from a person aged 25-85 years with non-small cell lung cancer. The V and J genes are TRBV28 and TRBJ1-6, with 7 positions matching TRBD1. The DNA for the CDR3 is TGTGCCAGCAGGGACCCGAACAGGGGCCCAAATTCACCCCTCCACTTT. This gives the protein CASRDPNRGPNSPLHF.